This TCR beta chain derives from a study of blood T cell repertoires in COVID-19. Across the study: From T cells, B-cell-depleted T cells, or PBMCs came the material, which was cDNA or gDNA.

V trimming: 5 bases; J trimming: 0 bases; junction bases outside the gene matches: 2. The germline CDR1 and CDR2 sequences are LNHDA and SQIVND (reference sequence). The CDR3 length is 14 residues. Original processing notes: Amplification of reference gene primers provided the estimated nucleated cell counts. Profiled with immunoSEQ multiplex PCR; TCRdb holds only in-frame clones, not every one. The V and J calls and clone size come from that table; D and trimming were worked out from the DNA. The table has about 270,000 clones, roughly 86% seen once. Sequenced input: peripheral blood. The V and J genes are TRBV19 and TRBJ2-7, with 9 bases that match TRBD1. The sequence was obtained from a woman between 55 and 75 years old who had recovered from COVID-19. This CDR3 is CASSSTGGSYEQYF. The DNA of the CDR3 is TGTGCCAGTAGTTCGACAGGGGGCTCCTACGAGCAGTACTTC.